The 24 T cell receptor beta chains below were found in one sample sequenced in a study of cytomegalovirus exposure and HLA in healthy donors. PCR was performed using 60 Vbeta and 13 Jbeta primers. The assay was immunoSEQ multiplex PCR, and TCRdb's table has in-frame clones only and misses some. Among some 150,000 clones, 55% to 80% were seen once, and the ten largest hold less than 2.5%. The specimen was PBMCs. The receptor source for this set is a woman aged 40 to 49 in good health and CMV-seronegative.

The chain carries TRBV7-3 and TRBJ2-1; possible D gene TRBD1, 6 bases. This CDR3 is built from 17 residues. The V gene lost 1 base and the J gene lost 5 bases, with 18 bases spanning the gap. Germline CDR1 is SGHTA and CDR2 is FQGTGA. The CDR3 region has the DNA TGTGCCAGCAGCTTAAACGATGGGGACATGGGACACAATGAGCAGTTCTTC. Encoded protein: CASSLNDGDMGHNEQFF. The whole variable domain, filled in from reference TRBV7-3 and TRBJ2-1, reads GAGVSQTPSNKVTEKGKYVELRCDPISGHTALYWYRQSLGQGPEFLIYFQGTGAADDSGLPNDRFFAVRPEGSVSTLKIQRTERGDSAVYLCASSLNDGDMGHNEQFFGPGTRLTVL.

This clone was recorded only once. This rearrangement joins TRBV7-9 to TRBJ1-2; 7 nucleotides align to TRBD1. The CDR3 loop spans 16 amino acids. CDR1 is SEHNR and CDR2 is FQNEAQ in the germline V gene (reference sequence). With 1 base clipped from V and 2 bases from J, the junction kept 7 bases outside the gene matches. CDR3 protein: CASSLELGRGNYGYTF. Written as DNA, the CDR3 is TGTGCCAGCAGCTTAGAACTGGGCAGGGGGAACTATGGCTACACCTTC.

The J gene is TRBJ1-2, the V gene TRBV28; 8 nucleotides align to TRBD1. Trimming at V came to 5 bases and at J to 3 bases, leaving 8 bases not matched to a gene. Germline V gives CDR1 MDHEN, CDR2 SYDVKM. The CDR3 sequence is 15 residues long. The CDR3 loop reads CASSLGQGNYYGYTF. As DNA, the CDR3 is TGTGCCAGCAGTCTCGGACAGGGTAATTACTATGGCTACACCTTC.

The gene calls are TRBV12-5 and TRBJ2-3; D call uncertain. Looked up from germline, CDR1 is LGHNT and CDR2 is FRNRAP. This CDR3 contains 14 residues. V was shortened by 2 bases and J by 6 bases, with 12 bases between the two germline ends. CDR3 DNA: TGTGCTAGTGGTTTGTCGACATCGTGGGATACGCAGTATTTT. Translated: CASGLSTSWDTQYF.

This sequence joins TRBV7-2 and TRBJ2-2; 7 bases match TRBD1. The CDR3 has 15 residues. The J segment lost 0 bases and the V segment lost 2 bases, leaving 0 bases of the junction unmatched. The germline CDR1 and CDR2 sequences are SGHTA and FQGNSA. The chain's CDR3 is CASSLQGANTGELFF. The CDR3 DNA reads TGTGCCAGCAGCTTACAGGGGGCGAACACCGGGGAGCTGTTTTTT.

This chain links TRBV10-1 with TRBJ1-5, with 11 bases identical to TRBD1. CDR3 size: 18 residues. The trim removed 6 bases at V and 0 bases at J, leaving 10 bases unmatched. Germline CDR1 and CDR2: WNHNN and SYGVQD (reference sequence). DNA of the CDR3: TGCGCCAGCAGGCGGGACAGGGGGTTACCGTATAGCAATCAGCCCCAGCATTTT. Protein sequence: CASRRDRGLPYSNQPQHF.

The chain couples TRBV18 to TRBJ1-1; D unresolved. The germline V gene encodes CDR1 KGHSH and CDR2 LQKENI. The CDR3 runs 15 residues. Trimming removed 3 bases at V and 5 bases at J, with 16 bases between. The CDR3 loop is CASSPSEPRQTEAFF. The CDR3 nucleotides read TGTGCCAGCTCACCCAGTGAACCGAGGCAAACTGAAGCTTTCTTT. The whole variable domain, filled in from reference TRBV18 and TRBJ1-1, reads NAGVMQNPRHLVRRRGQEARLRCSPMKGHSHVYWYRQLPEEGLKFMVYLQKENIIDESGMPKERFSAEFPKEGPSILRIQQVVRGDSAAYFCASSPSEPRQTEAFFGQGTRLTVV.

This chain links TRBV4-1 with TRBJ2-4; 12 nucleotides agree with TRBD1. Germline values: CDR1 MGHRA, CDR2 YSYEKL. This CDR3 is built from 19 residues. V shed 2 bases and J 7 bases; nucleotides not matched to a gene: 15. CDR3 sequence reads: CASSQSVEPSGTGGNIQYF. The CDR3 DNA reads TGCGCCAGCAGCCAATCCGTCGAACCTTCCGGGACAGGGGGCAACATTCAGTACTTC.

V gene TRBV6-1 combines with J gene TRBJ1-2, with TRBD1 matching over 7 bases. Germline CDR1 is MNHNS and CDR2 is SASEGT. V trimming: 6 bases; J trimming: 2 bases; junction bases outside the gene matches: 6. This CDR3 is 14 amino acids long. The CDR3 loop is CASRRDSLNYGYTF. In DNA, the CDR3 is TGTGCCAGCAGGAGGGACAGCTTGAACTATGGCTACACCTTC.

The chain combines TRBV19 with TRBJ1-5; 7 bases are shared with TRBD1. V lost 3 bases, J lost 2 bases, and 10 bases stayed unmatched. The V gene's germline CDR1 is LNHDA and CDR2 SQIVND (reference sequence). The CDR3 extends over 17 amino acids. Here the CDR3 reads CASSIYRGIRGNQPQHF. CDR3 coding DNA: TGTGCCAGTAGTATCTACAGGGGTATTCGGGGCAATCAGCCCCAGCATTTT.

The J gene is TRBJ1-1, the V gene TRBV10-3; D not resolved. Trimming took off 5 bases at V and 0 bases at J, with 16 bases between the two ends. In germline, CDR1 is ENHRY, CDR2 SYGVKD. CDR3 length equals 16 residues. CDR3 sequence (DNA): TGTGCCATCAGTTCACGACAAATTCCCATGAACACTGAAGCTTTCTTT. The encoded protein is CAISSRQIPMNTEAFF.

The V call is TRBV13, the J call TRBJ2-7; TRBD1 is a possible D gene (5 bases). This CDR3 spans 15 amino acids. V was shortened by 5 bases and J by 1 base, with 15 bases between the two germline ends. Per germline, CDR1 PRHDT and CDR2 FYEKMQ (reference sequence). The CDR3, as DNA: TGTGCCAGCAGCCAGGCAGGGATAGTATCCTACGAGCAGTACTTC. It codes for CASSQAGIVSYEQYF.

The rearrangement joins TRBV5-1 to TRBJ2-2; maybe TRBD1 (6 bases). The length of the CDR3 is 13 residues. Between the trimmed V and J ends, which lost 4 bases and 8 bases, there was a span of 12 bases. Germline values: CDR1 SGHRS, CDR2 YFSETQ. The CDR3 region has the DNA TGCGCCAGCAGCCCCTCCGGGACAGGGGAGCTGTTTTTT. Translated: CASSPSGTGELFF.

The chain is built from TRBV27 and TRBJ2-7, with TRBD1 as a possible D gene (5 bases). Trimming took 9 bases from V and 2 from J, leaving 17 bases between them. Germline-derived CDR1 and CDR2 are MNHEY and SMNVEV (reference sequence). The CDR3 is 14 residues long. This CDR3 reads CASLSGPAAYEQYF. The DNA of the CDR3 is TGTGCCAGTCTTTCAGGGCCTGCCGCCTACGAGCAGTACTTC.

This clone has just a few counts. This chain uses TRBV10-3 with TRBJ2-2, with a tentative D call TRBD1 (7 bases). V was shortened by 2 bases and J by 1 base, with 11 bases between the two germline ends. Germline V gene data show CDR1 as ENHRY and CDR2 as SYGVKD. CDR3 size: 16 residues. The CDR3 DNA reads as TGTGCCATCAGTGAGGCGGGACAGATGAACACCGGGGAGCTGTTTTTT. Protein sequence: CAISEAGQMNTGELFF.

The rearrangement joins TRBV29-1 to TRBJ1-2, with D hard to call. The CDR3 extends over 15 amino acids. Trimming shortened V by 2 bases and J by 6 bases, and 19 bases separated the two germline ends. The germline gives CDR1 SQVTM, CDR2 ANQGSEA. CDR3 DNA: TGCAGCGTTGAAAACCGGGCCGGGAAAACCCATGGCTACACCTTC. Its protein is CSVENRAGKTHGYTF.

This clone was counted between two and nine times. The chain carries TRBV2 and TRBJ2-1; the D gene is possibly TRBD2 (6 bases). Germline CDR1 SNHLY, CDR2 FYNNEI. V lost 5 bases and J lost 6, with 11 bases in between. The length of the CDR3 is 13 residues. CDR3 protein: CASSWTISNEQFF. In DNA form, the CDR3 reads TGTGCCAGCAGTTGGACTATTTCCAATGAGCAGTTCTTC.

This clone was seen more than once but under ten times. This chain uses TRBV5-4 with TRBJ1-1, with 12 bases fitting TRBD1. This CDR3 contains 14 residues. V shed 3 bases, J shed 5 bases, and the junction held 2 bases outside the gene matches. Germline CDR1 and CDR2: SGHNT and YYREEE (reference sequence). The DNA for the CDR3 is TGTGCCAGCAGCTGGGGACAGGGGGCGACTGAAGCTTTCTTT. This gives the protein CASSWGQGATEAFF.

The chain carries TRBV1 and TRBJ2-7; no DNA check was done on the table's D call, TRBD2. TRBV1 is reported as a pseudogene. The CDR3 loop spans 22 amino acids. The CDR3 reads CTSSPAAAKLHDGRLVTYEQYF. In nucleotides, the CDR3 is TGCACCAGCAGCCCAGCCGCAGCCAAGCTTCACGACGGTAGACTAGTTACCTACGAGCAGTACTTC.

The chain links TRBV19 to TRBJ1-4; D is possibly TRBD1 (5 bases). Germline values: CDR1 LNHDA, CDR2 SQIVND (reference sequence). V shed 5 bases and J shed 6 bases, with 10 bases lying between them. The CDR3 loop spans 13 amino acids. Here the CDR3 DNA reads TGTGCCAGTAGTGATCCGGGGGATGAAAAACTGTTTTTT. Its protein product is CASSDPGDEKLFF.

Of note for this clone: The same CDR3 arises from other DNA sequences in this sample as well. The J gene is TRBJ2-1, the V gene TRBV5-1; 11 nucleotides line up with TRBD2. Germline V gives CDR1 SGHRS, CDR2 YFSETQ. The CDR3 length is 15 residues. Trimming removed 1 base from V and 4 bases from J; junction bases left unmatched: 1. The CDR3 sequence: CASSLTSGGYNEQFF. CDR3 nucleotides: TGCGCCAGCAGCTTGACTAGCGGGGGATACAATGAGCAGTTCTTC.

This chain joins TRBV4-1 and TRBJ2-6, with no clear D. The germline V and J ends were trimmed by 4 bases and 0 bases, with 10 bases remaining between them. CDR3 length: 16 amino acids. CDR1 MGHRA and CDR2 YSYEKL come from the germline V gene. CDR3 sequence reads: CASSRGVGSGANVLTF. CDR3 in DNA: TGCGCCAGCAGCCGTGGAGTGGGCTCTGGGGCCAACGTCCTGACTTTC.

This rearrangement joins TRBV7-9 to TRBJ1-4; no definite D call. Germline V gene sequence: CDR1 SEHNR, CDR2 FQNEAQ (reference sequence). V lost 5 bases, J lost 7 bases, and 14 bases lay in between. The CDR3 has 14 amino acids. As DNA, the CDR3 is TGTGCCAGCAGCGCGGGTCCGACTGCTGAAAAACTGTTTTTT. Translating gives CASSAGPTAEKLFF.

The chain couples TRBV10-3 to TRBJ2-1; 9 positions agree with TRBD1. Germline loops: CDR1 ENHRY, CDR2 SYGVKD. There are 18 residues in the CDR3. The ends lost 7 bases at V and 5 bases at J; junction bases unmatched: 18. CDR3 amino acids: CAITANGGQGPTHNEQFF. CDR3 coding DNA: TGTGCCATCACCGCCAATGGGGGACAGGGCCCCACTCACAATGAGCAGTTCTTC.